The 30 T cell receptor beta chains presented below share a single source sample, sequenced in a study of blood T cell repertoires in COVID-19. Sequenced by immunoSEQ multiplex PCR; TCRdb stores in-frame clones only, minus some. The data contain 40,000 to 65,000 clones, 86% of them seen just once; the ten biggest clones take up around 2.7%. Sequencing used peripheral blood. The receptors were sampled from a man aged 80 or over with acute or convalescent COVID-19.

The V call is TRBV10-3, the J call TRBJ2-3; tentatively, D is TRBD1 (6 bases). Germline CDR1 is ENHRY and CDR2 is SYGVKD. This CDR3 is 11 amino acids long. Deletions cut 10 bases from V and 12 bases from J, with 17 bases between. The CDR3 DNA reads as TGTGCCACTCTGGGGGCTCTCGCCCAGTATTTT. As protein: CATLGALAQYF.

This rearrangement joins TRBV2 to TRBJ1-6, with D possibly being TRBD1 (6 bases). V gave up 2 bases and J gave up 10 bases, with 12 bases separating them. Germline CDR1 and CDR2: SNHLY and FYNNEI. The CDR3 extends over 14 amino acids. The CDR3 reads CASSEWGGRSPLHF. The CDR3 DNA is TGTGCCAGCAGTGAATGGGGGGGCCGGTCACCCCTCCACTTT.

This rearrangement joins TRBV6-5 to TRBJ1-1; 7 bases agree with TRBD1. CDR3 length equals 16 residues. The germline V gene encodes CDR1 MNHEY and CDR2 SVGAGI. V dropped 4 bases and J dropped 5; count of bases not matched to a gene: 13. The CDR3 here is CASSSLLQGRWTEAFF. The CDR3 DNA reads TGTGCCAGCAGTTCACTATTACAGGGGCGATGGACTGAAGCTTTCTTT.

This chain uses TRBV11-2 with TRBJ2-1; maybe TRBD1 (6 bases). CDR3 length: 17 amino acids. Germline CDR1 reads SGHAT; CDR2 reads FQNNGV. The V and J ends lost 2 bases and 1 base respectively, with 15 bases between them. CDR3 protein: CASSLLVRGPSYNEQFF. In DNA form, the CDR3 reads TGTGCCAGCAGCTTATTGGTCAGGGGCCCTTCCTACAATGAGCAGTTCTTC.

This chain joins TRBV6-5 and TRBJ1-6; 7 nucleotides match TRBD1. V dropped 0 bases and J dropped 8; count of bases not matched to a gene: 4. This CDR3 region has 15 residues. In germline, CDR1 is MNHEY, CDR2 SVGAGI. The CDR3 DNA follows: TGTGCCAGCAGTTACTCGAGGGGGCTAGATTCACCCCTCCACTTT. Its protein is CASSYSRGLDSPLHF.

In this sample, this clone turned up once. The chain is built from TRBV3-1 (or the pseudogene TRBV3-2) and TRBJ1-1; D is unclear. The V end lost 0 bases, the J end lost 4 bases, and 9 bases lay between the germline ends. Germline loops: CDR1 LGHDT, CDR2 YNNKEL (reference sequence). The CDR3 has 14 residues. The CDR3 bases are TGTGCCAGCAGCCAAGATTTCGGGGTCACTGAAGCTTTCTTT. It encodes CASSQDFGVTEAFF.

The CDR3 spells CASSYVRGQHYEQYF. Written as DNA, the CDR3 is TGTGCCAGCAGTTACGTTAGGGGCCAACACTACGAGCAGTACTTC. The chain carries TRBV6-5 and TRBJ2-7; a possible D gene is TRBD1 (5 bases). The ends were cut back, 2 bases at V and 3 bases at J, with 14 bases in the middle. This CDR3 spans 15 amino acids. Germline V CDR1 and CDR2: MNHEY, SVGAGI.

Written as DNA, the CDR3 is TGTGCCAGCAGTGAAATTGGACTGCGTCTCTATGGCTACACCTTC. Residues: CASSEIGLRLYGYTF. This chain links TRBV2 with TRBJ1-2; D uncertain. The CDR3 covers 15 residues. Trimming removed 2 bases at V and 4 bases at J, with 14 bases between. In germline, CDR1 is SNHLY, CDR2 FYNNEI. Variable domain in full (rest from reference TRBV2 and TRBJ1-2): EPEVTQTPSHQVTQMGQEVILRCVPISNHLYFYWYRQILGQKVEFLVSFYNNEISEKSEIFDDQFSVERPDGSNFTLKIRSTKLEDSAMYFCASSEIGLRLYGYTFGSGTRLTVV.

Regarding this clone: One end of the junction varies from germline; a read error may be responsible. The chain links TRBV7-7 to TRBJ2-5, with 10 bases fitting TRBD1. CDR1 is SSHAT and CDR2 is FNYEAQ in the germline V gene (reference sequence). The CDR3 extends over 14 amino acids. In DNA, the CDR3 is TGTGCTAGCAGCCGACAGGGGGCGGGAGAGACCCAGTACTTC. Its translation: CASSRQGAGETQYF.

The rearrangement joins TRBV5-6 to TRBJ1-1; a possible D gene is TRBD1 (6 bases). The CDR3 is 16 residues long. Trimming took off 1 base at V and 2 bases at J, with 15 bases between the two ends. Germline loops: CDR1 SGHDT, CDR2 YYEEEE. The CDR3 is CASSLPVGHVNTEAFF. CDR3 coding DNA: TGTGCCAGCAGCTTGCCCGTGGGACACGTCAACACTGAAGCTTTCTTT.

CDR3 in DNA: TGCGCCAGCAGCGCCCTAGAGGGCCCCTCGACAGGGAACCCAAACGAGCAGTACTTC. Translation: CASSALEGPSTGNPNEQYF. The rearrangement links TRBV5-1 to TRBJ2-7, with TRBD1 matching 7 bases. In germline, CDR1 is SGHRS, CDR2 YFSETQ. V gave up 4 bases and J gave up 5 bases; unmatched junction bases: 24. This CDR3 is 19 amino acids long.

The genes are TRBV5-4 and TRBJ2-2; 8 nucleotides match TRBD1. Germline V gene lookup returns CDR1 SGHNT and CDR2 YYREEE (reference sequence). The CDR3 length is 15 residues. The J segment lost 3 bases and the V segment lost 3 bases, leaving 4 bases of the junction unmatched. Here the CDR3 DNA reads TGTGCCAGCAGCTCAAGGACAGGGTACACCGGGGAGCTGTTTTTT. This gives the protein CASSSRTGYTGELFF.

This clone has more than one count but fewer than ten. The J gene is TRBJ2-1, the V gene TRBV29-1, with D perhaps TRBD2 (6 bases). This CDR3 comprises 14 residues. Looked up from germline, CDR1 is SQVTM and CDR2 is ANQGSEA. CDR3 sequence: CSSGEGGQANEQFF. The CDR3 DNA reads as TGCAGTTCTGGGGAAGGAGGGCAGGCTAATGAGCAGTTCTTC.

The rearrangement uses TRBV2 and TRBJ2-2; possible D gene TRBD2, 6 bases. V lost 6 bases to trimming and J lost 2 bases, with 16 bases between them. Germline-derived CDR1 and CDR2 are SNHLY and FYNNEI. The CDR3 is 16 amino acids. Here the CDR3 DNA reads TGTGCCAGCAGCCGCTTAGGAGGGTCCAACACCGGGGAGCTGTTTTTT. Translating gives CASSRLGGSNTGELFF.

The chain joins TRBV18 to TRBJ1-1; TRBD1 matches at 11 bases. The V segment lost 6 bases and the J segment 5 bases; nucleotides outside the gene matches: 5. There are 14 residues in the CDR3. Germline assignment: CDR1 KGHSH and CDR2 LQKENI. The CDR3 DNA follows: TGTGCCAGCTCCCAGGGACAGGGGGGGACTGAAGCTTTCTTT. It codes for CASSQGQGGTEAFF.

The gene calls are TRBV5-4 and TRBJ1-5; TRBD1 might be the D (5 bases). Germline CDR1 SGHNT, CDR2 YYREEE (reference sequence). CDR3 length equals 14 residues. V gave up 2 bases and J gave up 5 bases, with 11 bases separating them. This CDR3 is CASSLGGVDQPQHF. The DNA for the CDR3 is TGTGCCAGCAGCTTAGGAGGGGTTGATCAGCCCCAGCATTTT.

V is TRBV6-2 or TRBV6-3 and J is TRBJ1-6; D gene ambiguous. CDR1 is MNHEY and CDR2 is SVGEGT in the germline V gene. The CDR3 consists of 15 residues. V lost 2 bases to trimming and J lost 10 bases, with 15 bases between them. The DNA for the CDR3 is TGTGCCAGCAGTTACGCGGCCTCCAGCGGATCACCCCTCCACTTT. As protein: CASSYAASSGSPLHF.

The chain is built from TRBV7-2 and TRBJ1-4; TRBD1 matches 10 bases. Looked up from germline, CDR1 is SGHTA and CDR2 is FQGNSA. The CDR3 has 14 residues. V lost 5 bases and J lost 4; bases outside the gene matches: 1. CDR3 protein: CASSRDRGNEKLFF. The CDR3 DNA reads TGTGCCAGCAGCCGGGACAGGGGTAATGAAAAACTGTTTTTT.

The rearrangement joins TRBV19 to TRBJ2-5; a weak D match, TRBD2 (6 bases). The CDR3 is made up of 15 amino acids. V dropped 3 bases and J dropped 0 bases, with 11 bases sitting between them. The germline CDR1 and CDR2 sequences are LNHDA and SQIVND (reference sequence). The CDR3 loop reads CASSIGGDYQETQYF. CDR3 in DNA: TGTGCCAGTAGTATTGGAGGGGACTACCAAGAGACCCAGTACTTC. The full variable domain, in which reference TRBV19 and TRBJ2-5 provide the parts outside the CDR3, is DGGITQSPKYLFRKEGQNVTLSCEQNLNHDAMYWYRQDPGQGLRLIYYSQIVNDFQKGDIAEGYSVSREKKESFPLTVTSAQKNPTAFYLCASSIGGDYQETQYFGPGTRLLVL.

About this clone itself: Its ends do not fully match the called genes, so a read error is possible. The V and J genes are TRBV6-1 and TRBJ1-2; 8 positions agree with TRBD1. The V gene's germline CDR1 is MNHNS and CDR2 SASEGT. CDR3 length: 15 residues. The CDR3 sequence is CASSEARGRNYGYTF. Here the CDR3 DNA reads TGTGCCAGCAGCGAAGCCAGGGGGCGAAACTATGGCTACACCTTC.

This clone was recorded only once. The chain combines TRBV6-2 or TRBV6-3 with TRBJ2-7, with 13 positions matching TRBD2. Germline V gene data show CDR1 as MNHEY and CDR2 as SVGEGT. The CDR3 loop spans 21 amino acids. After removal of 1 base from V and 0 bases from J, the junction contained 15 bases not matched to a gene. CDR3 bases: TGTGCCAGCAGTTACTTCAGCTCCCCGGGACTAGCGGGGAGAAGCTCCTACGAGCAGTACTTC. It codes for CASSYFSSPGLAGRSSYEQYF.

The rearrangement links TRBV23-1 to TRBJ1-5; D uncertain. TRBV23-1 is an open reading frame, and its role is uncertain. Deletions cut 3 bases from V and 0 bases from J, with 21 bases between. This CDR3 has 19 residues. In DNA form, the CDR3 reads TGCGCCAGCAGTCACCAGGCCCAAGGCACCCCATATAGCAATCAGCCCCAGCATTTT. It yields the protein CASSHQAQGTPYSNQPQHF.

On this clone itself: Mismatch with germline at one junction end may stem from a read error. The chain has TRBV7-7 and TRBJ2-1; 10 nucleotides line up with TRBD2. Germline V gene data show CDR1 as SSHAT and CDR2 as FNYEAQ (reference sequence). This CDR3 has 15 amino acids. The CDR3: CASSPKRGGRDEQFF. The CDR3 coding sequence is TGTGCTAGCAGCCCCAAGCGGGGGGGTCGGGATGAGCAGTTCTTC.

CDR3 in DNA: TGTGCCAGCAGTTACTCCGGGACAGGGGGCGGCGAGCAGTACTTC. Translating it yields CASSYSGTGGGEQYF. This chain connects TRBV6-2 or TRBV6-3 to TRBJ2-7; 12 bases line up with TRBD1. Germline lookup yields CDR1 MNHEY and CDR2 SVGEGT. The ends lost 0 bases at V and 6 bases at J; junction bases unmatched: 3. The CDR3 has 15 residues.

The rearrangement uses TRBV18 and TRBJ2-1; 9 nucleotides match TRBD1. The CDR3 covers 14 residues. Germline CDR1 reads KGHSH; CDR2 reads LQKENI. V was pared by 3 bases and J by 6 bases, with 3 bases of the junction left unmatched. CDR3 in DNA: TGTGCCAGCTCACCTGGGACAGGGTTCAATGAGCAGTTCTTC. Amino acids: CASSPGTGFNEQFF.

The genes are TRBV19 and TRBJ1-4, with D possibly TRBD1 on 6 matching bases. Trimming removed 7 bases at V and 0 bases at J, with 15 bases between. The germline gives CDR1 LNHDA, CDR2 SQIVND (reference sequence). The CDR3 consists of 16 residues. The CDR3 reads CASTLRGGATNEKLFF. As DNA, the CDR3 is TGTGCCAGTACCCTAAGAGGGGGAGCAACTAATGAAAAACTGTTTTTT.

This clone appeared a single time. A read error may account for a junction end that differs from germline. The CDR3 coding sequence is TGTGCTAGCAGCCGTAGCGGGGGGCTCGACGAGCAGTACTTC. Translating it yields CASSRSGGLDEQYF. The chain recombines TRBV7-7 with TRBJ2-7; TRBD2 agrees at 10 bases. Germline CDR1 and CDR2: SSHAT and FNYEAQ (reference sequence). The CDR3 has 14 residues. The complete variable domain, with remaining parts taken from reference TRBV7-7 and TRBJ2-7, reads GAGVSQSPRYKVTKRGQDVTLRCDPISSHATLYWYQQALGQGPEFLTYFNYEAQPDKSGLPSDRFSAERPEGSISTLTIQRTEQRDSAMYRCASSRSGGLDEQYFGPGTRLTVT.

The chain recombines TRBV3-1 (or the pseudogene TRBV3-2) with TRBJ2-1; TRBD2 agrees at 12 bases. The germline V gene encodes CDR1 LGHDT and CDR2 YNNKEL (reference sequence). V lost 2 bases and J lost 9; bases outside the gene matches: 17. The CDR3 sequence is 19 residues long. The CDR3 here is CASSQRRTLAGGRSSEQFF. CDR3 nucleotide sequence: TGTGCCAGCAGCCAAAGAAGGACACTAGCGGGGGGCCGGTCTTCTGAGCAGTTCTTC.

This chain links TRBV11-2 with TRBJ1-2; D not resolved. CDR3 length: 14 residues. Germline assignment: CDR1 SGHAT and CDR2 FQNNGV. V shed 1 base and J shed 4 bases, with 10 bases lying between them. CDR3 loop: CASSLGGNPYGYTF. As DNA, the CDR3 is TGTGCCAGCAGCTTAGGAGGAAATCCCTATGGCTACACCTTC.

The chain employs TRBV7-8 and TRBJ2-2; 8 bases line up with TRBD1. The length of the CDR3 is 13 residues. Germline lookup yields CDR1 SGHVS and CDR2 FQNEAQ. Trimming cost V 6 bases and J 4 bases; bases outside gene matches: 1. CDR3 nucleotides: TGTGCCAGCAGGACAGGGGTCACCGGGGAGCTGTTTTTT. Encoded protein: CASRTGVTGELFF. The full variable domain, rest sourced from reference TRBV7-8 and TRBJ2-2, is GAGVSQSPRYKVAKRGQDVALRCDPISGHVSLFWYQQALGQGPEFLTYFQNEAQLDKSGLPSDRFFAERPEGSVSTLKIQRTQQEDSAVYLCASRTGVTGELFFGEGSRLTVL.